These T cell receptor beta chains were read from a single sample in a study of cytomegalovirus exposure and HLA in healthy donors. Produced via immunoSEQ multiplex PCR; TCRdb's table is partial and in-frame only. The sample records about 130,000 clones, 75% to 90% being singletons. What was sequenced was PBMCs. The receptor source for this set is a male donor in good health and CMV-seronegative. CDR3s include the opening cysteine and the closing phenylalanine or tryptophan. D genes are given only for firm matches. Rows may omit the clone size; those that give it use once, few, many or a size class.

- TRBJ2-3 TRBD2 TRBV27 CASSLTSGGADTQYF TGTGCCAGCAGTTTAACTAGCGGGGGGGCGGATACGCAGTATTTT
- TRBJ1-4 TRBD1 TRBV5-5 CASSSGGWANEKLFF TGTGCCAGCAGTTCAGGGGGCTGGGCTAATGAAAAACTGTTTTTT
- TRBJ1-2 TRBD1 TRBV4-2 CASSQGLRGENGYTF TGTGCCAGCAGCCAAGGTCTCAGGGGGGAGAATGGCTACACCTTC
once TRBJ2-1 TRBD1 TRBV7-8 CASSTMDRGSYNEQFF TGTGCCAGCAGCACCATGGACAGGGGAAGCTACAATGAGCAGTTCTTC
- TRBJ1-3 - TRBV9 CASSVAQDPGNTIYF TGTGCCAGCAGCGTAGCCCAGGATCCTGGAAACACCATATATTTT
- TRBJ2-7 TRBD1 TRBV6-1 CASRGGTGYSYEQYF TGTGCCAGCCGCGGAGGGACAGGGTACTCCTACGAGCAGTACTTC
- TRBJ2-1 TRBD2 TRBV29-1 CSVEPPLGISGRLLGQNEQFF TGCAGCGTTGAACCCCCTTTGGGAATTAGCGGGAGGCTCCTGGGGCAGAATGAGCAGTTCTTC
- TRBJ2-4 TRBD1 TRBV29-1 CSVGGGWKNIQYF TGCAGCGTTGGAGGGGGCTGGAAAAACATTCAGTACTTC
- TRBJ1-5 - TRBV29-1 CSVVEDSFNQPQHF TGCAGCGTTGTAGAGGACAGCTTCAATCAGCCCCAGCATTTT
- TRBJ1-3 - TRBV27 CASSSLSGNTIYF TGTGCCAGCAGTTCCCTCTCTGGAAACACCATATATTTT
- TRBJ1-3 TRBD1 TRBV7-2 CASSSYGTDSGNTIYF TGTGCCAGCAGCTCCTACGGGACAGACTCTGGAAACACCATATATTTT
- TRBJ2-7 - TRBV4-2 CASSPEGVSNEQYF TGTGCCAGCAGCCCCGAAGGGGTGTCGAACGAGCAGTACTTC
- TRBJ2-7 - TRBV5-6 CASSLGRTYEQYF TGTGCCAGCAGCTTGGGGCGGACCTACGAGCAGTACTTC
- TRBJ1-1 - TRBV6-6 CASSYPVGRNTEAFF TGTGCCAGCAGTTACCCCGTGGGGCGGAACACTGAAGCTTTCTTT
- TRBJ1-4 TRBD1 TRBV5-1 CASSLGPTGGSEKLFF TGCGCCAGCAGCTTGGGCCCGACAGGGGGAAGTGAAAAACTGTTTTTT
once TRBJ2-1 TRBD2 TRBV7-2 CASSLRGSGGALAYNEQFF TGTGCCAGCAGCTTAAGAGGTAGCGGGGGGGCATTAGCCTACAATGAGCAGTTCTTC
- TRBJ1-1 - TRBV5-6 CASSLAQSRGEAFF TGTGCCAGCAGCTTGGCCCAGTCTAGGGGCGAAGCTTTCTTT
- TRBJ2-7 - TRBV27 CASSLSRGHHEQYF TGTGCCAGCAGTCTATCGAGAGGGCACCACGAGCAGTACTTC
- TRBJ1-1 - TRBV2 CASRRLNTEAFF TGTGCCAGCAGGAGATTGAACACTGAAGCTTTCTTT
- TRBJ1-5 TRBD1 TRBV6-5 CASSFTGDGQPQHF TGTGCCAGCAGTTTCACAGGGGACGGCCAGCCCCAGCATTTT
few TRBJ2-5 TRBD1 TRBV6-5 CASSYGGQGGETQYF TGTGCCAGCAGTTACGGGGGACAGGGAGGTGAGACCCAGTACTTC
- TRBJ2-4 - TRBV4-2 CASSQDRSGGNIQYF TGTGCCAGCAGCCAAGATCGGAGTGGTGGGAACATTCAGTACTTC
- TRBJ2-2 - TRBV27 CASSKGKIAVNTGELFF TGTGCCAGCAGTAAGGGGAAAATAGCGGTCAACACCGGGGAGCTGTTTTTT
- TRBJ1-4 - TRBV6-1 CASVYSTNEKLFF TGTGCCAGCGTCTATTCAACTAATGAAAAACTGTTTTTT
- TRBJ1-1 - TRBV6-6 CASSYSPWNTEAFF TGTGCCAGCAGTTACTCCCCCTGGAACACTGAAGCTTTCTTT
- TRBJ1-1 - TRBV9 CASSVVVGAEAFF TGTGCCAGCAGCGTAGTGGTCGGAGCTGAAGCTTTCTTT
- TRBJ1-5 - TRBV27 CASSPYSNQPQHF TGTGCCAGCTCCCCTTATAGCAATCAGCCCCAGCATTTT
few TRBJ1-1 - TRBV18 CASSPPGSLGTEAFF TGTGCCAGCTCACCACCGGGTAGCCTCGGCACTGAAGCTTTCTTT
few TRBJ2-5 TRBD1 TRBV7-3 CASSLGQGSRETQYF TGTGCCAGCAGCCTCGGACAGGGGTCCAGAGAGACCCAGTACTTC
- TRBJ2-7 TRBD1 TRBV7-2 CASSLEGAGYEQYF TGTGCCAGCAGCCTCGAGGGGGCTGGGTACGAGCAGTACTTC
- TRBJ1-5 - TRBV6-6 CASGQGSDQPQHF TGTGCCAGTGGGCAGGGTAGTGATCAGCCCCAGCATTTT
- TRBJ1-5 TRBD1 TRBV4-1 CASSPTGDRGEQPQHF TGCGCCAGCAGCCCGACGGGGGACAGGGGAGAACAGCCCCAGCATTTT
few TRBJ1-5 - TRBV5-1 CASSLAGDQPQHF TGCGCCAGCAGCTTGGCGGGGGATCAGCCCCAGCATTTT
- TRBJ1-6 TRBD1 TRBV10-3 CAIRQTGPYYNSPLHF TGTGCCATCAGGCAGACAGGGCCGTACTATAATTCACCCCTCCACTTT
- TRBJ1-5 - TRBV15 CATSREGTGSYQPQHF TGTGCCACCAGCAGAGAAGGAACAGGGTCTTACCAGCCCCAGCATTTT
- TRBJ2-6 TRBD1 TRBV7-3 CASSSRDRGLSGANVLTF TGTGCCAGCAGCTCAAGGGACAGGGGCCTCTCTGGGGCCAACGTCCTGACTTTC
- TRBJ1-4 - TRBV4-1 CASSQIKPLPTNEKLFF TGCGCCAGCAGCCAGATAAAGCCTTTACCAACTAATGAAAAACTGTTTTTT
few TRBJ1-4 - TRBV29-1 CSVEDGQPFNEKLFF TGCAGCGTTGAAGATGGACAGCCCTTTAATGAAAAACTGTTTTTT
- TRBJ1-1 TRBD1 TRBV6-5 CASSYLQGAEAFF TGTGCCAGCAGTTACTTACAGGGGGCTGAAGCTTTCTTT
- TRBJ2-7 TRBD2 TRBV11-2 CASSLKSGGNYEQYF TGTGCCAGCAGCTTAAAGAGCGGGGGGAACTACGAGCAGTACTTC
- TRBJ2-5 TRBD1 TRBV19 CASSYLTGGGETQYF TGTGCCAGTAGTTACCTCACAGGGGGCGGAGAGACCCAGTACTTC
once TRBJ2-7 - TRBV2 CASRDPGGGGPYEQYF TGTGCCAGCAGAGACCCAGGAGGGGGGGGGCCCTACGAGCAGTACTTC
- TRBJ2-5 TRBD1 TRBV5-4 CASSRTGSDETQYF TGTGCCAGCAGCCGGACAGGGAGTGACGAGACCCAGTACTTC
- TRBJ2-2 TRBD1 TRBV6-4 CASSDSGQGATGELFF TGTGCCAGCAGTGACTCGGGACAGGGGGCGACCGGGGAGCTGTTTTTT
- TRBJ2-3 - TRBV10-1 CASRSSGSDTQYF TGCGCCAGCAGGAGCTCAGGGTCAGATACGCAGTATTTT
- TRBJ2-2 - TRBV6-1 CASSDAGNTGELFF TGTGCCAGCAGTGATGCGGGGAACACCGGGGAGCTGTTTTTT
few TRBJ2-5 - TRBV9 CASSVAGGQETQYF TGTGCCAGCAGCGTAGCTGGAGGCCAAGAGACCCAGTACTTC
once TRBJ1-4 - TRBV19 CASSTGMTNEKLFF TGTGCCAGTTCCACCGGGATGACTAATGAAAAACTGTTTTTT
- TRBJ1-3 - TRBV6-5 CASREQGNTIYF TGTGCCAGCAGGGAACAGGGCAACACCATATATTTT
- TRBJ1-3 - TRBV28 CASSFAGPIAGNTIYF TGTGCCAGCAGTTTTGCAGGCCCTATCGCTGGAAACACCATATATTTT
- TRBJ2-7 - TRBV20-1 CSALRLGEQYF TGCAGTGCCCTAAGACTCGGCGAGCAGTACTTC
- TRBJ1-1 TRBD1 TRBV10-3 CATRDSLYTEAFF TGTGCCACCCGGGACAGTCTTTACACTGAAGCTTTCTTT
once TRBJ1-1 TRBD1 TRBV4-1 CASSQVRDRRVTEAFF TGCGCCAGCAGCCAAGTGCGGGACAGGAGGGTCACTGAAGCTTTCTTT
- TRBJ1-1 TRBD1 TRBV7-9 CSSSRPAGGLTEAFF TGTTCCAGCAGCCGCCCTGCAGGGGGCCTCACTGAAGCTTTCTTT
- TRBJ2-5 - TRBV19 CASSIVVQETQYF TGTGCCAGTAGTATAGTAGTTCAAGAGACCCAGTACTTC
- TRBJ1-1 TRBD1 TRBV28 CASRTYRGEAFF TGTGCCAGCCGGACGTACAGGGGAGAAGCTTTCTTT